This TCR beta chain originates from a study of T cell clones after liver transplantation. The wider study: Tolerance: complete withdrawal held at least one year, liver enzymes staying within twice normal.

The method was immunoSEQ multiplex PCR; TCRdb's version includes in-frame clones alone and lacks a portion of them. Of roughly 67,000 clones in the sample, over 90% are singletons; the top ten hold 0.95% to 1%. Germline values: CDR1 SNHLY, CDR2 FYNNEI. V lost 7 bases and J 2 bases, leaving 14 bases between the germline ends. The CDR3 length is 14 residues. To note about this clone: The antigen is undetermined.

General study points: Low donor cell numbers restricted donor-reactive repertoire measurement in a couple of subjects.

This receptor was obtained from a human patient who received a liver transplant. Some T cells may have come from the graft donor. Material: CD4+ T cells from blood, obtained nearly 26 months after liver transplant. The V gene is TRBV2, the J gene TRBJ1-1; TRBD1 is a possible D gene (5 bases). The CDR3 DNA is TGTGCCAGCATCGACGACAGATTTAACACTGAAGCTTTCTTT. Its protein product is CASIDDRFNTEAFF.